The clone carrying this T cell receptor beta chain appeared a few times. What it binds is not known. The data stem from a study of CD8 T cells in ankylosing spondylitis. Study-wide results and caveats: Earlier studies detected some motif variants in reactive arthritis synovial fluid and blood. A motif of eight or nine highly homologous TCR beta variants was seen as apparently characteristic of ankylosing spondylitis blood.

This CDR3 comprises 16 residues. Losses at the gene ends were 2 bases for V and 1 base for J; bases not matched to a gene: 7. CDR1 is DFQATT, CDR2 SNEGSKA, per germline (reference sequence). 5'-RACE, quantitative and with molecular barcodes, yielded the TCR beta libraries. Each CDR3 protein is one row after TCRdb ran MiXCR on the 5' RACE reads. Of hundreds of thousands of distinct CDR3 sequences listed, around 20% were seen once; the top ten hold about 8%. The chain is built from TRBV20-1 and TRBJ2-4; 8 bases match TRBD1. Sequencing was carried out using blood, either unsorted or a sorted T cell fraction (not recorded which). The sequence was obtained from a male donor with ankylosing spondylitis or in good health (not recorded which). The CDR3 is CSARMTGVGAKNIQYF. The CDR3 bases are TGCAGTGCTAGAATGACAGGGGTGGGGGCCAAAAACATTCAGTACTTC.